These 25 T cell receptor beta chains share one sample of origin, sequenced in a study of blood T cells in healthy people across ages (dated by TCRdb to between 2015 and 2017). The library came from 5' RACE. A second PCR of roughly 7 to 11 cycles was performed with a sample-barcoded 5' primer and a J-beta primer mix. TCRdb trimmed public reads at Q25 via fastp, called clones via MiXCR and kept in-frame beta chains. Each record represents a unique CDR3 protein, reported with the most common genes and DNA among its rows. The sample has around 1,800,000 distinct CDR3 sequences on record, 35% to 50% of them singletons. The top ten constitute 20% to 25% of the sample. Sequenced: blood. All receptors come from a human donor in good health.

This clonotype turned up a few times. V is TRBV4-1 and J is TRBJ2-5; tentative D call: TRBD1 (7 bases). Trimming removed 1 base from V and 5 bases from J, with 20 bases in between. Germline V gives CDR1 MGHRA, CDR2 YSYEKL. The CDR3 has 17 residues. The CDR3 coding sequence is TGCGCCAGCAGCCAAGGGGTTGGAGGGGGCATTACGGAGACCCAGTACTTC. Translated: CASSQGVGGGITETQYF.

The chain carries TRBV9 and TRBJ2-1; D possibly uses TRBD1 or TRBD2 (5 bases each). CDR3 length: 15 amino acids. Germline CDR1 reads SGDLS; CDR2 reads YYNGEE. Trimming cost V 4 bases and J 6 bases, with 17 bases left between them. CDR3 amino acids: CASSPFGAVPNEQFF. The DNA for the CDR3 is TGTGCCAGCAGCCCCTTCGGGGCGGTGCCCAATGAGCAGTTCTTC.

The chain uses TRBV13 and TRBJ1-1; 7 bases are a match to TRBD1. The CDR3 runs 14 residues. V lost 3 bases, J lost 5 bases, and 6 bases stayed unmatched. Germline values: CDR1 PRHDT, CDR2 FYEKMQ (reference sequence). The CDR3 DNA follows: TGTGCCAGCAGCTTTACCACAGGGGAAACTGAAGCTTTCTTT. This translates into CASSFTTGETEAFF.

This clonotype was found a few times. This chain uses TRBV9 with TRBJ2-1; 9 nucleotides line up with TRBD2. CDR1 and CDR2 (germline): SGDLS, YYNGEE. J lost 8 bases, V lost 4 bases, and 13 bases had no gene match. The length of the CDR3 is 16 residues. Written as DNA, the CDR3 is TGTGCCAGCAGCAGTGGACTGGCGGGGGGGCTATATGAGCAGTTCTTC. Encoded protein: CASSSGLAGGLYEQFF. Based on the CDR3 plus reference TRBV9 and TRBJ2-1, the full variable domain is DSGVTQTPKHLITATGQRVTLRCSPRSGDLSVYWYQQSLDQGLQFLIQYYNGEERAKGNILERFSAQQFPDLHSELNLSSLELGDSALYFCASSSGLAGGLYEQFFGPGTRLTVL.

The rearrangement joins TRBV20-1 to TRBJ2-7; D possibly uses TRBD1 or TRBD2 (5 bases each). CDR1 is DFQATT and CDR2 is SNEGSKA in the germline V gene (reference sequence). CDR3 length: 13 amino acids. V lost 5 bases and J 0 bases, leaving 11 bases between the germline ends. The DNA of the CDR3 is TGCAGTGCTCACCGGGACGTCTCCTACGAGCAGTACTTC. It specifies CSAHRDVSYEQYF.

The chain has TRBV4-3 and TRBJ2-1; the match to TRBD1 covers 12 bases. The CDR3 covers 16 residues. Trimming took 3 bases from V and 8 from J; bases not matched to a gene: 8. Looked up from germline, CDR1 is LGHNA and CDR2 is YSLEER. DNA of the CDR3: TGCGCCAGCAGCCAGACCCCGGGACAGGGGGCCGATGAGCAGTTCTTC. This encodes CASSQTPGQGADEQFF.

This CDR3 is CASSHPKEGQGSGYTF. Written as DNA, the CDR3 is TGCGCCAGCAGCCACCCCAAAGAGGGACAGGGTTCAGGCTACACCTTC. The chain carries TRBV5-1 and TRBJ1-2; 9 bases fit TRBD1. Germline V gives CDR1 SGHRS, CDR2 YFSETQ. With V trimmed by 4 bases and J by 8 bases, 15 bases remained unmatched. The CDR3 is 16 residues long. Variable domain in full (rest from reference TRBV5-1 and TRBJ1-2): KAGVTQTPRYLIKTRGQQVTLSCSPISGHRSVSWYQQTPGQGLQFLFEYFSETQRNKGNFPGRFSGRQFSNSRSEMNVSTLELGDSALYLCASSHPKEGQGSGYTFGSGTRLTVV.

This clonotype has only a few counts. V and J are TRBV12-3 or TRBV12-4 and TRBJ1-2, with D maybe TRBD1 (6 bases). The CDR3 contains 15 residues. The germline V and J ends were trimmed by 3 bases and 5 bases, with 16 bases remaining between them. CDR3 in DNA: TGTGCCAGCAGTTTCAGGGTTTCCAGGGGTTATGGCTACACCTTC. Protein product: CASSFRVSRGYGYTF.

This clonotype was recorded a few times. The CDR3 nucleotides read TGTGCCAGCAGCTTAGCAGGGAAGCCCCAGCATTTT. Its protein is CASSLAGKPQHF. This rearrangement joins TRBV7-2 to TRBJ1-5; no definite D call. Germline loops: CDR1 SGHTA, CDR2 FQGNSA. CDR3 size: 12 residues. The V gene lost 0 bases and the J gene lost 8 bases, with 5 bases spanning the gap.

This clonotype appeared a few times. The chain links TRBV2 to TRBJ1-1; no clear D gene. The CDR3 length is 11 residues. Trimming pared 4 bases from V and 7 bases from J, leaving 7 bases between. Germline CDR1 reads SNHLY; CDR2 reads FYNNEI. CDR3 bases: TGTGCCAGCAGTGCCGTTGGTGAAGCTTTCTTT. Residues: CASSAVGEAFF.

The V gene is TRBV9, the J gene TRBJ2-1; 8 nucleotides match TRBD2. Trimming took 3 bases from V and 10 from J; bases not matched to a gene: 9. CDR1 and CDR2 (germline): SGDLS, YYNGEE. CDR3 length: 14 residues. The CDR3 bases are TGTGCCAGCAGCGCGGGGGGGGGAGTAAGAGAGCAGTTCTTC. Amino acid sequence: CASSAGGGVREQFF.

The CDR3 region has the DNA TGCAGTGCCAGTCCATTGAGCATGGCAGGGTATGAGCAGTTCTTC. Residues: CSASPLSMAGYEQFF. The chain has TRBV20-1 and TRBJ2-1; D perhaps matches TRBD1 (5 bases). The germline V gene has CDR1 DFQATT and CDR2 SNEGSKA (reference sequence). The CDR3 runs to 15 residues. Trimming removed 6 bases from V and 8 bases from J, with 23 bases in between.

As DNA, the CDR3 is TGTGCCAGCAGCTTAGCGATGGGAAGGGGGCGCGAAACTTTCTTT. This encodes CASSLAMGRGRETFF. The gene calls are TRBV13 and TRBJ1-1; 7 bases fit TRBD1. CDR1 PRHDT and CDR2 FYEKMQ come from the germline V gene (reference sequence). V lost 1 base and J lost 12; bases outside the gene matches: 14. There are 15 residues in the CDR3.

The rearrangement links TRBV28 to TRBJ2-7, with a weak D call TRBD2 (6 bases). The CDR3 spans 14 residues. The germline V gene has CDR1 MDHEN and CDR2 SYDVKM. Trimming took off 8 bases at V and 0 bases at J, with 14 bases between the two ends. CDR3 residues: CASGSEGLSYEQYF. The CDR3 region has the DNA TGTGCCAGCGGGTCGGAGGGTCTCTCCTACGAGCAGTACTTC.

The rearrangement joins TRBV29-1 to TRBJ1-4; TRBD1 matches at 7 bases. CDR3 length: 15 amino acids. Germline values: CDR1 SQVTM, CDR2 ANQGSEA. Trimming removed 6 bases from V and 3 bases from J; junction bases left unmatched: 10. CDR3 nucleotide sequence: TGCAGCGTACGGACTTCCGGGACAGCTAATGAAAAACTGTTTTTT. This sequence encodes CSVRTSGTANEKLFF.

Only one count was recorded for this clonotype. The chain employs TRBV5-1 and TRBJ2-7; no clear D. CDR3 length equals 14 residues. V was clipped by 0 bases and J by 3 bases, with 10 bases between them. The V gene's germline CDR1 is SGHRS and CDR2 YFSETQ. The chain's CDR3 is CASSLETVGYEQYF. In DNA form, the CDR3 reads TGCGCCAGCAGCTTGGAGACGGTTGGCTACGAGCAGTACTTC. Full variable domain (missing parts from reference TRBV5-1 and TRBJ2-7): KAGVTQTPRYLIKTRGQQVTLSCSPISGHRSVSWYQQTPGQGLQFLFEYFSETQRNKGNFPGRFSGRQFSNSRSEMNVSTLELGDSALYLCASSLETVGYEQYFGPGTRLTVT.

The chain has TRBV30 and TRBJ2-1; 9 bases match TRBD1. Germline-derived CDR1 and CDR2 are GTSNPN and SVGIG (reference sequence). The junction had 14 bases not matched to a gene; V was cut back by 1 base and J by 4 bases. The CDR3 spans 18 residues. The CDR3 DNA follows: TGTGCCTGGAGTGGAATCAAACCGGGACAGGGAATTTACAATGAGCAGTTCTTC. Translating gives CAWSGIKPGQGIYNEQFF. Supplemented by reference TRBV30 and TRBJ2-1, the full variable domain reads SQTIHQWPATLVQPVGSPLSLECTVEGTSNPNLYWYRQAAGRGLQLLFYSVGIGQISSEVPQNLSASRPQDRQFILSSKKLLLSDSGFYLCAWSGIKPGQGIYNEQFFGPGTRLTVL.

The chain couples TRBV7-9 to TRBJ2-3; D might be TRBD2 (5 bases). Looked up from germline, CDR1 is SEHNR and CDR2 is FQNEAQ (reference sequence). The V gene lost 2 bases and the J gene lost 5 bases, with 14 bases spanning the gap. CDR3 length: 15 amino acids. The CDR3 sequence: CASSLSDYARDTQYF. As DNA, the CDR3 is TGTGCCAGCAGCTTAAGCGACTATGCACGAGATACGCAGTATTTT.

Only a few counts were recorded for this clonotype. The genes are TRBV28 and TRBJ2-7, with 8 positions matching TRBD1. This CDR3 comprises 14 residues. Trimming cost V 3 bases and J 5 bases; bases outside gene matches: 6. The germline CDR1 and CDR2 sequences are MDHEN and SYDVKM. CDR3 residues: CASSFVDRANEQYF. The CDR3 DNA reads TGTGCCAGCAGTTTTGTGGACAGGGCGAACGAGCAGTACTTC.

The CDR3 DNA is TGCAGTGCTAGAGATCCAGTGGAGGGGACAGATACGCAGTATTTT. It is translated as CSARDPVEGTDTQYF. The chain carries TRBV20-1 and TRBJ2-3; D is possibly TRBD2 (6 bases). Looked up from germline, CDR1 is DFQATT and CDR2 is SNEGSKA (reference sequence). The length of the CDR3 is 15 residues. Between the trimmed V and J ends, which lost 0 bases and 3 bases, there was a span of 13 bases.

The chain joins TRBV7-2 to TRBJ1-2; 7 bases are shared with TRBD1. V lost 5 bases to trimming and J lost 7 bases; unmatched junction nucleotides: 10. This CDR3 contains 14 residues. The germline V gene encodes CDR1 SGHTA and CDR2 FQGNSA. The CDR3 DNA is TGTGCCAGCAGCCTAGACGACAGGGTCTTTGGCTACACCTTC. Translating it yields CASSLDDRVFGYTF.

This clonotype was observed a few times. The chain links TRBV7-2 to TRBJ1-6, with 9 nucleotides matching TRBD1. Germline lookup yields CDR1 SGHTA and CDR2 FQGNSA. The CDR3 runs to 17 residues. V dropped 5 bases and J dropped 9; count of bases not matched to a gene: 14. DNA for the CDR3: TGTGCCAGCAGCCCAGGGACAGGGAGCATCATCTTTTCACCCCTCCACTTT. As protein: CASSPGTGSIIFSPLHF.

This clonotype was counted between two and nine times. The chain recombines TRBV4-1 with TRBJ1-1; D unclear. The CDR3 is 14 amino acids. Between the trimmed V and J ends, which lost 0 bases and 10 bases, there was a span of 15 bases. Germline CDR1 is MGHRA and CDR2 is YSYEKL. CDR3 in amino acids: CASSQEIRRERAFF. Here the CDR3 DNA reads TGCGCCAGCAGCCAAGAAATCAGGCGGGAGCGAGCTTTCTTT.

This clonotype was counted between two and nine times. This CDR3 reads CASSLGAPGERPQHF. The DNA for the CDR3 is TGTGCCAGCAGCTTAGGGGCCCCGGGGGAGAGGCCCCAGCATTTT. The rearrangement uses TRBV7-8 and TRBJ1-5; D perhaps matches TRBD1 (5 bases). The CDR3 is 15 amino acids. The V end was cut by 1 base, the J end by 9 bases, with 16 bases between. CDR1 is SGHVS and CDR2 is FQNEAQ in the germline V gene.

The rearrangement uses TRBV20-1 and TRBJ2-4; 8 nucleotides line up with TRBD1. Gene TRBJ2-7 matches the end of the DNA better, so the J call may be wrong. The CDR3 has 16 residues. Germline V CDR1 and CDR2: DFQATT, SNEGSKA (reference sequence). CDR3 amino acids: CSARDFRGGQGYEQYF. The CDR3 DNA follows: TGCAGTGCTAGAGATTTTAGAGGAGGACAGGGCTACGAGCAGTACTTC.